The T cell receptor (beta chain) under discussion was sequenced for a study of T cell responses to AZD1222 COVID-19 vaccine. This clone was recorded only once. Antigen specificity is unknown. Whole-study results and caveats: Sampling captured repertoires only after the peak T cell response. Dominant at 160-218 and 743-854, vaccine-associated CD4 TCRs also spanned spike. Unmutated variant regions are reportedly the target of nearly half of TCRs that are spike-specific. Donors were largely white British and mainly female; clonal diversity was possibly underestimated.

The table came from immunoSEQ multiplex PCR; TCRdb's copy has only in-frame clones and leaves some out. The sample carries some 70,000 clones, about 80% recorded once. The CDR3 totals 14 residues. V was clipped by 1 base and J by 9 bases, with 10 bases between them. Germline CDR1 reads SEHNR; CDR2 reads FQNEAQ (reference sequence). Sample: peripheral blood, taken 28 days after the second AZD1222 dose. This clonotype was sampled from an adult who received the AZD1222 COVID-19 vaccine. The chain uses TRBV7-9 and TRBJ1-6; D gene unclear. CDR3 nucleotide sequence: TGTGCCAGCAGCTTAGTCCGGTCTGGTTCACCCCTCCACTTT. Translated, it gives CASSLVRSGSPLHF.